A single sample is the source of the 12 T cell receptor beta chains below, sequenced in a study of CD8 T cells in Susac syndrome. Random-hexamer reverse transcription was applied to about 0.5 to 1 ug RNA. In TCRdb, the immunoSEQ multiplex PCR reads were re-called with MiXCR into one record per CDR3 protein. The profile shows 200,000 to 250,000 distinct CDR3 sequences, around 96% of them singletons. Source material: CD4+ T cells from PBMCs. Source of these receptors: a human donor with multiple sclerosis.

CDR3 DNA: TGCAGTGCTAGGGGAACTAGCGGCAATGAGCAGTTCTTC. It specifies CSARGTSGNEQFF. The V gene is TRBV20-1, the J gene TRBJ2-1; 8 bases fit TRBD2. Trimming took 3 bases from V and 6 from J; bases not matched to a gene: 4. The CDR3 consists of 13 residues. Germline assignment: CDR1 DFQATT and CDR2 SNEGSKA (reference sequence).

The chain uses TRBV20-1 and TRBJ2-5; 12 nucleotides line up with TRBD2. The ends lost 8 bases at V and 4 bases at J; junction bases unmatched: 11. The CDR3 sequence is 15 residues long. Germline values: CDR1 DFQATT, CDR2 SNEGSKA (reference sequence). The CDR3 nucleotides are TGCAGTTTTCTGCTAGCGGGAGGGCCAGGAGAGACCCAGTACTTC. It is translated as CSFLLAGGPGETQYF.

The rearrangement joins TRBV7-3 to TRBJ2-1; D is ambiguous. Germline CDR1 reads SGHTA; CDR2 reads FQGTGA. The CDR3 is 13 amino acids. Trimming removed 0 bases from V and 9 bases from J, with 9 bases in between. The DNA for the CDR3 is TGTGCCAGCAGCTTAACTGGGTTTACTGAGCAGTTCTTC. Encoded protein: CASSLTGFTEQFF.

Of note for this clonotype: The junction shows a germline mismatch at one end, possibly a read error. This rearrangement joins TRBV7-9 to TRBJ1-1; perhaps TRBD1 as D (6 bases). CDR1 and CDR2 from the germline V gene are SEHNR and FQNEAQ (reference sequence). This CDR3 has 12 amino acids. CDR3 sequence reads: CASSQRDTQAFF. The CDR3 bases are TGTGCCAGCAGCCAGCGGGACACTCAAGCTTTCTTT.

The V and J genes are TRBV29-1 and TRBJ2-7; possible D gene TRBD1, 6 bases. The length of the CDR3 is 12 residues. Trimming took off 5 bases at V and 3 bases at J, with 11 bases between the two ends. Germline V gene data show CDR1 as SQVTM and CDR2 as ANQGSEA. The DNA for the CDR3 is TGCAGCGTTTCCCAGGGGCTCTACGAGCAGTACTTC. It encodes CSVSQGLYEQYF.

This clonotype was recorded only once. V usage is TRBV29-1 and J usage is TRBJ1-1; 10 nucleotides align to TRBD1. This CDR3 spans 15 amino acids. After removal of 4 bases from V and 7 bases from J, the junction contained 12 bases not matched to a gene. In germline, CDR1 is SQVTM, CDR2 ANQGSEA. The DNA for the CDR3 is TGCAGCGTTGCAGGTCGTGGGACAGGGGCCCTTGAAGCTTTCTTT. Encoded protein: CSVAGRGTGALEAFF.

This clonotype was observed a handful of times. The V and J genes are TRBV3-1 and TRBJ2-7; 8 bases match TRBD1. The CDR3 has 14 residues. Germline CDR1 reads LGHDT; CDR2 reads YNNKEL (reference sequence). V trimming: 1 base; J trimming: 4 bases; junction bases outside the gene matches: 3. CDR3 amino acids: CASSQGTGKYEQYF. DNA for the CDR3: TGTGCCAGCAGCCAAGGGACAGGGAAGTACGAGCAGTACTTC.

This chain uses TRBV30 with TRBJ2-1, with TRBD2 identical over 7 bases. Losses at the gene ends were 0 bases for V and 7 bases for J; bases not matched to a gene: 6. There are 14 residues in the CDR3. In germline, CDR1 is GTSNPN, CDR2 SVGIG (reference sequence). CDR3 residues: CAWSVRLAGNEQFF. DNA for the CDR3: TGTGCCTGGAGTGTACGACTAGCAGGGAATGAGCAGTTCTTC.

This clonotype has more than one count but fewer than ten. This chain links TRBV12-5 with TRBJ1-5, with unresolved D. The length of the CDR3 is 12 residues. Trimming took 1 base from V and 4 from J, leaving 2 bases between them. CDR1 is LGHNT, CDR2 FRNRAP, per germline. CDR3 DNA: TGTGCTAGTGGTTTGGGAAATCAGCCCCAGCATTTT. It translates to CASGLGNQPQHF.

The chain carries TRBV15 and TRBJ2-7; D call uncertain. Germline CDR1 is LNHNV and CDR2 is YYDKDF (reference sequence). The CDR3 length is 14 residues. V dropped 5 bases and J dropped 2 bases, with 13 bases sitting between them. The CDR3 is CATSGSRFTYEQYF. The CDR3 nucleotides read TGTGCCACCAGCGGGTCCCGGTTCACCTACGAGCAGTACTTC.

This chain uses TRBV29-1 with TRBJ2-1; 11 nucleotides line up with TRBD1. J lost 3 bases, V lost 6 bases, and 1 base had no gene match. CDR1 is SQVTM and CDR2 is ANQGSEA in the germline V gene. The CDR3 consists of 13 residues. The CDR3 coding sequence is TGCAGCGTCGGGACAGGGGGCTACAATGAGCAGTTCTTC. Translated: CSVGTGGYNEQFF.

The V and J genes are TRBV30 and TRBJ1-1; D possibly corresponds to TRBD1 (5 bases). There are 12 residues in the CDR3. Germline values: CDR1 GTSNPN, CDR2 SVGIG (reference sequence). The germline V and J ends were trimmed by 3 bases and 6 bases, with 11 bases remaining between them. CDR3 residues: CAWSQGTAEAFF. CDR3 DNA: TGTGCCTGGAGCCAGGGCACTGCTGAAGCTTTCTTT. The full variable domain, its missing parts supplied by reference TRBV30 and TRBJ1-1, is SQTIHQWPATLVQPVGSPLSLECTVEGTSNPNLYWYRQAAGRGLQLLFYSVGIGQISSEVPQNLSASRPQDRQFILSSKKLLLSDSGFYLCAWSQGTAEAFFGQGTRLTVV.